This entry describes one T cell receptor beta chain. Its antigen is undetermined. Unique molecular identifiers featured in each of the TCR beta cDNA libraries. About 460,000 cDNA molecules were obtained from about 0.98 to 11 million T cells. TCRdb passed the PCR reads through MiXCR, listing each CDR3 protein once. The table has roughly 650,000 distinct CDR3 sequences, 55% to 70% seen once; the top ten hold about 11%. The data stem from a study of post-analysis software for immune sequencing data. Study-level information: Included courses were relapsing-remitting and secondary progressive multiple sclerosis; progressive-relapsing multiple sclerosis was also included. The study's findings and limits: When patients were compared with controls, about five TRBV segments were more frequent, TRBV5-6, TRBV5-1 and TRBV20-1 among them. Among multiple sclerosis patients, normalized Chao1 diversity was significantly below that of controls.

Trimming stripped 3 bases from V and 1 base from J, with 12 bases between. This CDR3 region has 15 residues. Germline V gene data show CDR1 as SGDLS and CDR2 as YYNGEE. The receptor was derived from a girl between 2 and 10 years old with multiple sclerosis. Sequenced: blood. The chain uses TRBV9 and TRBJ2-3; possibly TRBD2 for D (6 bases). CDR3: CASSGTGLGTDTQYF. In DNA form, the CDR3 reads TGTGCCAGCAGCGGAACGGGACTCGGCACAGATACGCAGTATTTT.